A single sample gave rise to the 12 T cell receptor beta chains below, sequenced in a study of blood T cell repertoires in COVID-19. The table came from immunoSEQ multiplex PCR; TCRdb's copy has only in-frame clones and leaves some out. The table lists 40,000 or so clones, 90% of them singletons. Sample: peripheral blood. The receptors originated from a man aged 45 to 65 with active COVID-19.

CDR3 loop: CASSIRGTGGYEQYF. Written as DNA, the CDR3 is TGTGCCAGTAGTATTCGGGGGACAGGGGGTTACGAGCAGTACTTC. The rearrangement links TRBV19 to TRBJ2-7; 11 bases map to TRBD1. V trimming: 3 bases; J trimming: 4 bases; junction bases outside the gene matches: 5. Germline assignment: CDR1 LNHDA and CDR2 SQIVND (reference sequence). The CDR3 covers 15 residues.

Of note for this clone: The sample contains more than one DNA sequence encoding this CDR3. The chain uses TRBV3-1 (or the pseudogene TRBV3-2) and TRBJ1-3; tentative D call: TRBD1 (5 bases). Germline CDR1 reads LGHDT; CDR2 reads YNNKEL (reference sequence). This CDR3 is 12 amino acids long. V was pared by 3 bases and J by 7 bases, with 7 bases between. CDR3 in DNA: TGTGCCAGCAGCCAGGAGGGGAACACCATATATTTT. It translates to CASSQEGNTIYF.

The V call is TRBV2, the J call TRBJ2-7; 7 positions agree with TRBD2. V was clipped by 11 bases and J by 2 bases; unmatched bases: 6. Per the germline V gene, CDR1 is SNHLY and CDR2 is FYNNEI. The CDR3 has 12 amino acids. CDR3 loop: CAGGEVPYEQYF. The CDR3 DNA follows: TGTGCCGGGGGGGAGGTCCCCTACGAGCAGTACTTC. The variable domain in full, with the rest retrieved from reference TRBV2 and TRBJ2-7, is EPEVTQTPSHQVTQMGQEVILRCVPISNHLYFYWYRQILGQKVEFLVSFYNNEISEKSEIFDDQFSVERPDGSNFTLKIRSTKLEDSAMYFCAGGEVPYEQYFGPGTRLTVT.

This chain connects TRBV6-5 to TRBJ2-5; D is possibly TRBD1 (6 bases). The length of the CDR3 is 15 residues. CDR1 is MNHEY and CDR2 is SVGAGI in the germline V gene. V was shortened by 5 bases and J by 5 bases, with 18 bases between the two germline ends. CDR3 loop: CASSPIDRLSETQYF. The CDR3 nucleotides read TGTGCCAGCAGTCCTATAGACAGGCTCTCGGAGACCCAGTACTTC.

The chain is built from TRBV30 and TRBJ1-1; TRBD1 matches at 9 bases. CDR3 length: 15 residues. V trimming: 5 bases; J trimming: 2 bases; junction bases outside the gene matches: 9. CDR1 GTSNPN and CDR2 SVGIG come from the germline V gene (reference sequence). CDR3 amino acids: CAWGRTGAGNTEAFF. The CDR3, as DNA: TGTGCCTGGGGGCGGACAGGGGCGGGAAACACTGAAGCTTTCTTT.

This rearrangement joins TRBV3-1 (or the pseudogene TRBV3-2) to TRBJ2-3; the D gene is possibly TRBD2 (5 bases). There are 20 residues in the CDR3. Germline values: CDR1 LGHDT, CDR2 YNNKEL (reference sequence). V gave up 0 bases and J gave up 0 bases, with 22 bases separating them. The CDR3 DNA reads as TGTGCCAGCAGCCAAGATCTGATCAGCGGCCCCTACACCAGCACAGATACGCAGTATTTT. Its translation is CASSQDLISGPYTSTDTQYF.

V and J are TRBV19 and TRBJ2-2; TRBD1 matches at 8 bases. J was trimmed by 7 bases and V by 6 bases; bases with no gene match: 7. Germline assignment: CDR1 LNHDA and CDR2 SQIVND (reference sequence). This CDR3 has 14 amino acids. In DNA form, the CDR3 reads TGTGCCAGTAGCATGGGGACAGGCAACGGGGAGCTGTTTTTT. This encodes CASSMGTGNGELFF. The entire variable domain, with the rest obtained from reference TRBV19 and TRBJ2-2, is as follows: DGGITQSPKYLFRKEGQNVTLSCEQNLNHDAMYWYRQDPGQGLRLIYYSQIVNDFQKGDIAEGYSVSREKKESFPLTVTSAQKNPTAFYLCASSMGTGNGELFFGEGSRLTVL.

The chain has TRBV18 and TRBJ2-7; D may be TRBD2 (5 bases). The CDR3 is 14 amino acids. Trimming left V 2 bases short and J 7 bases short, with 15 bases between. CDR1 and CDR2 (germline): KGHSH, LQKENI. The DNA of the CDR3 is TGTGCCAGCTCACCAGCCACTCTTTCGGGAGAGCAGTACTTC. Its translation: CASSPATLSGEQYF.

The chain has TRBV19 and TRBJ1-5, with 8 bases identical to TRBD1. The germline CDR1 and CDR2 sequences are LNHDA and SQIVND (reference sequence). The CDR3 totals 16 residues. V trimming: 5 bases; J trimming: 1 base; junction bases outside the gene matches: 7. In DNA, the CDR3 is TGTGCCAGTAGTGCCCTCCAGGGGGCAAGCAATCAGCCCCAGCATTTT. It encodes CASSALQGASNQPQHF.

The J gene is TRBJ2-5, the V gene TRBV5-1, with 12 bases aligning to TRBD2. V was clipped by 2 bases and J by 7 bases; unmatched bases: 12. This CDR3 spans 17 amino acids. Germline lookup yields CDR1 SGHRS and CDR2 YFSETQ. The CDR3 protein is CASSLDIGLAGPGTQYF. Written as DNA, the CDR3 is TGCGCCAGCAGCTTAGACATAGGACTAGCGGGACCAGGGACCCAGTACTTC.

CDR3 nucleotide sequence: TGTGCCAGCAGGACAGGGCTGGGGAACACTGAAGCTTTCTTT. Its translation is CASRTGLGNTEAFF. V and J are TRBV28 and TRBJ1-1; 7 positions agree with TRBD1. The V gene end was trimmed by 6 bases and the J gene end by 1 base; junction bases not matched to a gene: 5. Germline V gene sequence: CDR1 MDHEN, CDR2 SYDVKM. The CDR3 runs to 14 residues.

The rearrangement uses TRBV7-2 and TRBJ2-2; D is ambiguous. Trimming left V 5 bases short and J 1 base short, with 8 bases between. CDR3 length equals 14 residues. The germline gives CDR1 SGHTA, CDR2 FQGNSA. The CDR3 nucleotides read TGTGCCAGCAGCACCTATAAGAACACCGGGGAGCTGTTTTTT. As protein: CASSTYKNTGELFF.